These T cell receptor beta chains were read from a single sample in a study of shared clonotypes between healthy human individuals. Method: immunoSEQ multiplex PCR; TCRdb's copy keeps in-frame clones and lacks some. The repertoire includes about half a million clones, roughly 77% of them detected once, and under 15% sits in the top ten. The sequenced sample was PBMCs. The receptors stem from a woman in her forties in good health. Some clones in this sample may be carry-over from other donors' samples. Each CDR3 is given with its conserved first and last residue. A D gene is named only where the DNA matches it firmly. Only some rows state a clone size, as once, few, many or a class for expanded clones.

d_gene | j_gene | abundance | v_gene | CDR3nt | CDR3aa
TRBD2 | TRBJ2-1 | NA | TRBV7-2 | TGTGCCAGCAGCTTAGTGGCGGGAGGGCCGGTCTATGAGCAGTTCTTC | CASSLVAGGPVYEQFF
TRBD2 | TRBJ2-3 | NA | TRBV19 | TGTGCCAGTAGCACCCTAGCGGGGTTACAGTATACGCAGTATTTT | CASSTLAGLQYTQYF
TRBD1 | TRBJ2-1 | NA | TRBV5-1 | TGCGCCAGCAGCTTGGGGGATGGGACAGGGGCATACAATGAGCAGTTCTTC | CASSLGDGTGAYNEQFF
NA | TRBJ2-3 | NA | TRBV27 | TGTGCCAGCAAAGCGGACTCTGGGGTTACGCAGTATTTT | CASKADSGVTQYF
TRBD2 | TRBJ2-4 | NA | TRBV19 | TGTGCCAGTAGTAGCGGGAGGGGAAACATTCAGTACTTC | CASSSGRGNIQYF
TRBD1 | TRBJ1-3 | NA | TRBV6-5 | TGTGCCAGCAGTTACCCGTGGACAGGGGCTGGAAACACCATATATTTT | CASSYPWTGAGNTIYF
NA | TRBJ2-1 | NA | TRBV7-7 | TGTGCTAGCAGCTTAGGTAGGATAGGAACTAGCAATGAGCAGTTCTTC | CASSLGRIGTSNEQFF
TRBD1 | TRBJ1-4 | many | TRBV28 | TGTGCCAGCAGGGGATGGACAGGGGACCATGAAAAACTGTTTTTT | CASRGWTGDHEKLFF
TRBD1 | TRBJ2-5 | NA | TRBV10-2 | TGCGCCAGTCGACAGGGGGCTGGCGAGACCCAGTACTTC | CASRQGAGETQYF
NA | TRBJ2-5 | NA | TRBV5-1 | TGCGCCAGCAGCTTGGTGCAGGGGACCCAAGAGACCCAGTACTTC | CASSLVQGTQETQYF
NA | TRBJ1-5 | NA | TRBV6-6 | TGTGCCAGCAGTTACCAGGGCCTTGAGCCCCAGCATTTT | CASSYQGLEPQHF
TRBD1 | TRBJ2-1 | NA | TRBV7-6 | TGTGCCAGCAGCACTACAGGGGTGGGCTCCTACAATGAGCAGTTCTTC | CASSTTGVGSYNEQFF
TRBD2 | TRBJ2-5 | NA | TRBV7-2 | TGTGCCAGCGCTACAACCCTAGCGGGAGGACGAGAGACCCAGTACTTC | CASATTLAGGRETQYF
TRBD2 | TRBJ2-2 | once | TRBV28 | TGTGCCAGCAGCCTATCGGGACTAGCGGGGACCGGGGAGCTGTTTTTT | CASSLSGLAGTGELFF
NA | TRBJ2-2 | once | TRBV30 | TGTGCCTGGAGGGGACTTTGGTCCGGGGAGCTGTTTTTT | CAWRGLWSGELFF
TRBD2 | TRBJ2-1 | once | TRBV28 | TGTGCCAGCAGTTTTCCCGCTTCGCGGGAGGGCAATGAGCAGTTCTTC | CASSFPASREGNEQFF
TRBD1 | TRBJ1-2 | NA | TRBV19 | TGTGCCAGTAGTCTGTTCCCGGACAGGGGTCTTGGCTACACCTTC | CASSLFPDRGLGYTF
TRBD1 | TRBJ1-4 | NA | TRBV7-2 | TGTGCCAGCAGCCAGGACAGGGGTCGGGAAAAACTGTTTTTT | CASSQDRGREKLFF
NA | TRBJ1-1 | NA | TRBV5-1 | TGCGCCAGCAGCCCCCGGGCGGGGGCCATCAGTGAAGCTTTCTTT | CASSPRAGAISEAFF